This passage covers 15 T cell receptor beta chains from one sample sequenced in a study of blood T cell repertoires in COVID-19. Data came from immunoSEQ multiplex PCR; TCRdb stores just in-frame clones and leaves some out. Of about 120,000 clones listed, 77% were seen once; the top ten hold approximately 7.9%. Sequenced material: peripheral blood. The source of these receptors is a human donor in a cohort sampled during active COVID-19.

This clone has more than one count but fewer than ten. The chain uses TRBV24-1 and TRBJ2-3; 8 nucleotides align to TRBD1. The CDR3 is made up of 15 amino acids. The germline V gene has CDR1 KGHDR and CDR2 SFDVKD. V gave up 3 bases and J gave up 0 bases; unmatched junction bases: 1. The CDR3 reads CATSDRTGSTDTQYF. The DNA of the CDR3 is TGTGCCACCAGTGATAGGACAGGGAGCACAGATACGCAGTATTTT.

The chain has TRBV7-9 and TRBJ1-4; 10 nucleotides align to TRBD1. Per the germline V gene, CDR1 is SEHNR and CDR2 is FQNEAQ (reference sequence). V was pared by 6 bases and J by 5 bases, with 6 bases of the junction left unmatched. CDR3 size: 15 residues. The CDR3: CASSSGTGANEKLFF. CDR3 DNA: TGTGCCAGCAGTTCCGGGACAGGGGCAAATGAAAAACTGTTTTTT. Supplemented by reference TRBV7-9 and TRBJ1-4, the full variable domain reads DTGVSQNPRHKITKRGQNVTFRCDPISEHNRLYWYRQTLGQGPEFLTYFQNEAQLEKSRLLSDRFSAERPKGSFSTLEIQRTEQGDSAMYLCASSSGTGANEKLFFGSGTQLSVL.

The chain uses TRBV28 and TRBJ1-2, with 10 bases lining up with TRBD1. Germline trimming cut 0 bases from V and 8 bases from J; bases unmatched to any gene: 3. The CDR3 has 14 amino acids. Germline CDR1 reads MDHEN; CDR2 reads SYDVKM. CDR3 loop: CASSLWGQGWGYTF. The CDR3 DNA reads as TGTGCCAGCAGTTTATGGGGACAGGGGTGGGGCTACACCTTC.

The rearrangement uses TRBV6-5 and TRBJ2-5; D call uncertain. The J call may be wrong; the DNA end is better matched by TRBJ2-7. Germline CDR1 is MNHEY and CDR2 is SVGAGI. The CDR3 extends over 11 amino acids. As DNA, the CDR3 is TGTGCCAGCAGGGTCTCCTACGAGCAGTACTTC. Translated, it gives CASRVSYEQYF.

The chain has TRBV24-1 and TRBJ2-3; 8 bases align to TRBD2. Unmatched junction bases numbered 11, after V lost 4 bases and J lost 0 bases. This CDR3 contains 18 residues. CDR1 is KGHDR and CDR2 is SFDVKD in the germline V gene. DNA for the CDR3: TGTGCCACCAGTGACCCTTCCTTAGCGGGGCCCAGCACAGATACGCAGTATTTT. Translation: CATSDPSLAGPSTDTQYF.

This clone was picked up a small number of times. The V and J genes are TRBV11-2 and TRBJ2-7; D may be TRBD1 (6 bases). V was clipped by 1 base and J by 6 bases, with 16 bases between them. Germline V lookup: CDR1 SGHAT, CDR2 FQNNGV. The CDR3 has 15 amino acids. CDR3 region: CASSLAGTPNGEQYF. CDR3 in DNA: TGTGCCAGCAGCTTAGCCGGGACACCTAACGGCGAGCAGTACTTC.

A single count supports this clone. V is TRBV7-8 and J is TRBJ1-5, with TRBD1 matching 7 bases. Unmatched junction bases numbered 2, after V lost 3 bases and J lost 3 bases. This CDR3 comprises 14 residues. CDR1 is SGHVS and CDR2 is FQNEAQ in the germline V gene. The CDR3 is CASSLGTDNQPQHF. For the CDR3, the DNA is TGTGCCAGCAGCTTGGGGACAGACAATCAGCCCCAGCATTTT.

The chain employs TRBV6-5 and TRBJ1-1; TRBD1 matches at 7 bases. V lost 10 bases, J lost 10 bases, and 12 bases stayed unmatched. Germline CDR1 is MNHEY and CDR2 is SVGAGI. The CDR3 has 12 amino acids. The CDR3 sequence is CATYGTAERAFF. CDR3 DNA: TGTGCCACCTACGGGACAGCCGAGAGAGCTTTCTTT.

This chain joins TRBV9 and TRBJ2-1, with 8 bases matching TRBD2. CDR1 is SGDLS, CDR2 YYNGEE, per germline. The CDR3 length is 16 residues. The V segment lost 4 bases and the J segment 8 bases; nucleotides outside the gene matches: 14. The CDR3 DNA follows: TGTGCCAGCAGCTTTCCCCTCGCGGGGGGAAACGATGAGCAGTTCTTC. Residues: CASSFPLAGGNDEQFF.

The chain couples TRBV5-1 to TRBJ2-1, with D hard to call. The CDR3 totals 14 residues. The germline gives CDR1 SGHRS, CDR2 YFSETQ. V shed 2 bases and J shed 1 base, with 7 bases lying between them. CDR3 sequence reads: CASSLPGSYNEQFF. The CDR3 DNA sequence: TGCGCCAGCAGCTTACCAGGTTCCTACAATGAGCAGTTCTTC.

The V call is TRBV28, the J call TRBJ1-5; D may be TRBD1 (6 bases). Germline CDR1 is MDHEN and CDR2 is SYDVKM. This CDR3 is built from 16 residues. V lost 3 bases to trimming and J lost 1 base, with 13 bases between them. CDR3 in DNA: TGTGCCAGCAGTTTCCAGGGGCTGGGGAGCAATCAGCCCCAGCATTTT. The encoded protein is CASSFQGLGSNQPQHF.

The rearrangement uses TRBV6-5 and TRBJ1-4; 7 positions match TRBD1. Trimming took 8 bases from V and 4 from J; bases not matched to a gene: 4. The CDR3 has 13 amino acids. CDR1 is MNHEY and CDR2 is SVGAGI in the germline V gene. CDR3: CASRDSRNEKLFF. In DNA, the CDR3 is TGTGCCAGCCGGGACAGCCGTAATGAAAAACTGTTTTTT.

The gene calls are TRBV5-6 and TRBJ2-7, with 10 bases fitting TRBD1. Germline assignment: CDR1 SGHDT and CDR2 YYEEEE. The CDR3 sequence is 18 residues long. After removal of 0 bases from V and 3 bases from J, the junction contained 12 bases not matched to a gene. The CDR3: CASSLGVQGTGEYYEQYF. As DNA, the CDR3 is TGTGCCAGCAGCTTGGGGGTCCAAGGGACAGGGGAATACTACGAGCAGTACTTC.

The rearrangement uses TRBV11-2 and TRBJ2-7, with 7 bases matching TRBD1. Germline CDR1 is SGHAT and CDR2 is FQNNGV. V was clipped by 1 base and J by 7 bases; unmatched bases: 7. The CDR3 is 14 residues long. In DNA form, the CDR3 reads TGTGCCAGCAGCTTAGTAGACAGGGCATGGGAGCAGTACTTC. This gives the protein CASSLVDRAWEQYF.

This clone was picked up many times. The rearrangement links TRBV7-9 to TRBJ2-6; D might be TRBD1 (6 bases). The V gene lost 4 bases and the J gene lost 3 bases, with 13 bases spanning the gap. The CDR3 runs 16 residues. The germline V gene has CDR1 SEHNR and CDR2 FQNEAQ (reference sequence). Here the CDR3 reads CASSSADSGGANVLTF. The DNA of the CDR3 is TGTGCCAGCAGCTCCGCGGACAGTGGTGGGGCCAACGTCCTGACTTTC.